This TCR beta chain was observed in a study of monozygotic twins with inflammatory bowel disease. General study points: Healthy co-twins had higher TCRbeta inverse Simpson diversity than their IBD twins. Concordance status among twins (concordant versus discordant) showed no link to repertoire similarity, possibly from limited power. Especially with disease activity, IBD patients shared fewer clonotypes with others than healthy twins did.

cDNA encoding TCRalpha and TCRbeta underwent two nested PCRs of approximately 16 and 9 cycles, each of which was followed by bead purification. TCRdb re-called the 5' RACE reads; one entry per CDR3 protein, DNA not given. The sample table includes 300,000 to 350,000 distinct CDR3 sequences. As regards this clonotype: The antigen is not known.

The CDR3 is 15 residues long. Germline V lookup: CDR1 DFQATT, CDR2 SNEGSKA (reference sequence). The chain combines TRBV20-1 with TRBJ1-1; TCRdb lists TRBD1, though no DNA is available to test this call. The source of this sequence is a human donor with ulcerative colitis or Crohn's disease, or a healthy co-twin of an affected twin (not recorded which). The specimen was blood. The CDR3 loop reads CSARAADRLNTEAFF.